Below, 17 T cell receptor beta chains from the same sample are listed, as sequenced in a study of blood T cell repertoires in COVID-19. The data were produced by immunoSEQ multiplex PCR, yet TCRdb's version contains in-frame clones alone and is incomplete. The data contain roughly 280,000 clones, approximately 88% of them singletons. Specimen: peripheral blood. These receptors all come from a man between 45 and 60 years old with acute or convalescent COVID-19.

The DNA of the CDR3 is TGCGCCAGCAGCTTGAACGGCGCCTTCGGGGAGCAGTACTTC. This translates into CASSLNGAFGEQYF. V usage is TRBV5-1 and J usage is TRBJ2-7, with unresolved D. Per the germline V gene, CDR1 is SGHRS and CDR2 is YFSETQ. Trimming took off 1 base at V and 7 bases at J, with 15 bases between the two ends. This CDR3 comprises 14 residues.

The chain carries TRBV30 and TRBJ2-2, with D possibly being TRBD1 (5 bases). Looked up from germline, CDR1 is GTSNPN and CDR2 is SVGIG (reference sequence). V was shortened by 5 bases and J by 6 bases, with 13 bases between the two germline ends. The length of the CDR3 is 13 residues. CDR3 DNA sequence: TGTGCCTGGGACTCAGGGTCCCCCGGGGAGCTGTTTTTT. Its protein is CAWDSGSPGELFF.

The chain couples TRBV4-1 to TRBJ1-2, with D unclear. The CDR3 loop spans 14 amino acids. V dropped 2 bases and J dropped 2 bases, with 9 bases sitting between them. Germline V gene lookup returns CDR1 MGHRA and CDR2 YSYEKL. The CDR3 reads CASSQPGGNYGYTF. DNA for the CDR3: TGCGCCAGCAGCCAACCCGGCGGGAACTATGGCTACACCTTC.

The chain joins TRBV30 to TRBJ1-2, with 11 positions matching TRBD1. The CDR3 consists of 13 residues. Germline loops: CDR1 GTSNPN, CDR2 SVGIG (reference sequence). After removal of 5 bases from V and 8 bases from J, the junction contained 7 bases not matched to a gene. The CDR3 DNA reads as TGTGCCTGGGGGACAGGGGGTCTTAAGGGCTACACCTTC. Amino acids: CAWGTGGLKGYTF.

The CDR3 here is CASRTGNTEAFF. CDR3 in DNA: TGTGCCAGCAGGACAGGGAACACTGAAGCTTTCTTT. The J gene is TRBJ1-1, the V gene TRBV6-5; a weak D match, TRBD1 (6 bases). From germline, CDR1 is MNHEY and CDR2 SVGAGI. This CDR3 has 12 amino acids. V lost 6 bases, J lost 1 base, and 6 bases lay in between.

The rearrangement uses TRBV5-4 and TRBJ1-1; perhaps TRBD1 as D (6 bases). Germline V CDR1 and CDR2: SGHNT, YYREEE (reference sequence). Trimming removed 0 bases at V and 5 bases at J, with 11 bases between. The CDR3 sequence is 14 residues long. The chain's CDR3 is CASSLDRDSTEAFF. The CDR3 DNA follows: TGTGCCAGCAGCTTGGACAGGGATTCTACTGAAGCTTTCTTT.

The chain carries TRBV6-5 and TRBJ2-6; unclear D gene. The length of the CDR3 is 15 residues. Looked up from germline, CDR1 is MNHEY and CDR2 is SVGAGI. V lost 8 bases, J lost 0 bases, and 11 bases lay in between. The CDR3 region has the DNA TGTGCCAGCCGGAGCGCCGGCTCTGGGGCCAACGTCCTGACTTTC. The encoded protein is CASRSAGSGANVLTF.

The chain joins TRBV27 to TRBJ1-2; TRBD1 might be the D (5 bases). The CDR3 totals 13 residues. V gave up 6 bases and J gave up 2 bases, with 10 bases separating them. CDR1 is MNHEY and CDR2 is SMNVEV in the germline V gene (reference sequence). CDR3 loop: CASRNRINYGYTF. The DNA of the CDR3 is TGTGCCAGCAGGAACAGGATAAACTATGGCTACACCTTC.

V is TRBV19 and J is TRBJ1-2; the D is unclear. Trimming shortened V by 5 bases and J by 4 bases, and 11 bases separated the two germline ends. CDR3 size: 13 residues. Germline CDR1 and CDR2: LNHDA and SQIVND (reference sequence). DNA of the CDR3: TGTGCCAGTAGTTCGACGGGAAGCTATGGCTACACCTTC. This translates into CASSSTGSYGYTF. The entire variable domain, with the rest obtained from reference TRBV19 and TRBJ1-2, is as follows: DGGITQSPKYLFRKEGQNVTLSCEQNLNHDAMYWYRQDPGQGLRLIYYSQIVNDFQKGDIAEGYSVSREKKESFPLTVTSAQKNPTAFYLCASSSTGSYGYTFGSGTRLTVV.

The chain recombines TRBV5-4 with TRBJ1-1; 7 bases are a match to TRBD1. V dropped 4 bases and J dropped 4; count of bases not matched to a gene: 10. The CDR3 sequence is 15 residues long. CDR1 is SGHNT and CDR2 is YYREEE in the germline V gene (reference sequence). CDR3 DNA: TGTGCCAGCAGCGCGGACAGGCTTTCCTCCACTGAAGCTTTCTTT. Protein product: CASSADRLSSTEAFF. The full variable domain, its missing parts supplied by reference TRBV5-4 and TRBJ1-1, is ETGVTQSPTHLIKTRGQQVTLRCSSQSGHNTVSWYQQALGQGPQFIFQYYREEENGRGNFPPRFSGLQFPNYSSELNVNALELDDSALYLCASSADRLSSTEAFFGQGTRLTVV.

This clone was seen once. The CDR3 DNA sequence: TGTGCCAGCAGTTTTTCCAGGAATCCCCTAATCTCACCCCTCCACTTT. Translating gives CASSFSRNPLISPLHF. The gene calls are TRBV28 and TRBJ1-6; D remains unclear. Germline V CDR1 and CDR2: MDHEN, SYDVKM. This CDR3 has 16 amino acids. V was clipped by 3 bases and J by 10 bases, with 19 bases between them.

This chain uses TRBV5-6 with TRBJ2-7; no reliable D call. V gave up 0 bases and J gave up 0 bases, with 7 bases separating them. CDR1 SGHDT and CDR2 YYEEEE come from the germline V gene. The CDR3 length is 14 residues. The CDR3 bases are TGTGCCAGCAGCTTGGAAAGGAGCTCCTACGAGCAGTACTTC. Residues: CASSLERSSYEQYF. The entire variable domain, with the rest obtained from reference TRBV5-6 and TRBJ2-7, is as follows: DAGVTQSPTHLIKTRGQQVTLRCSPKSGHDTVSWYQQALGQGPQFIFQYYEEEERQRGNFPDRFSGHQFPNYSSELNVNALLLGDSALYLCASSLERSSYEQYFGPGTRLTVT.

The chain recombines TRBV3-1 (or the pseudogene TRBV3-2) with TRBJ1-2, with a tentative D call TRBD1 (6 bases). V lost 3 bases to trimming and J lost 7 bases, with 18 bases between them. Looked up from germline, CDR1 is LGHDT and CDR2 is YNNKEL (reference sequence). The CDR3 is 15 amino acids. The CDR3 DNA is TGTGCCAGCAGCCACGCCTACAGGGAGCGAGGTGGCTACACCTTC. Protein product: CASSHAYRERGGYTF.

This CDR3 is CASRGEDYGYTF. CDR3 coding DNA: TGTGCCAGCCGGGGGGAGGACTATGGCTACACCTTC. This chain connects TRBV19 to TRBJ1-2; TRBD1 is a possible D gene (5 bases). Germline CDR1 is LNHDA and CDR2 is SQIVND (reference sequence). The CDR3 length is 12 residues. Trimming stripped 9 bases from V and 3 bases from J, with 11 bases between. Complete variable domain (other parts from reference TRBV19 and TRBJ1-2): DGGITQSPKYLFRKEGQNVTLSCEQNLNHDAMYWYRQDPGQGLRLIYYSQIVNDFQKGDIAEGYSVSREKKESFPLTVTSAQKNPTAFYLCASRGEDYGYTFGSGTRLTVV.

The genes are TRBV7-2 and TRBJ1-5; 7 bases are a match to TRBD1. This CDR3 has 13 residues. V lost 5 bases, J lost 9 bases, and 7 bases stayed unmatched. Germline-derived CDR1 and CDR2 are SGHTA and FQGNSA. The DNA of the CDR3 is TGTGCCAGCAGCCAACGGGACAGACGGCCCCAGCATTTT. The encoded protein is CASSQRDRRPQHF.

The chain carries TRBV5-4 and TRBJ2-1; 10 nucleotides agree with TRBD1. The length of the CDR3 is 15 residues. The V gene's germline CDR1 is SGHNT and CDR2 YYREEE (reference sequence). Trimming took 4 bases from V and 5 from J; bases not matched to a gene: 6. CDR3 region: CASSRDRGGHNEQFF. As DNA, the CDR3 is TGTGCCAGCAGCAGGGACAGGGGAGGACACAATGAGCAGTTCTTC.

This chain uses TRBV6-5 with TRBJ1-2; TRBD1 matches 8 bases. In germline, CDR1 is MNHEY, CDR2 SVGAGI. The CDR3 covers 14 residues. Trimming at V came to 2 bases and at J to 7 bases, leaving 6 bases not matched to a gene. CDR3 sequence: CASSYRPGGSGYTF. The CDR3 DNA reads TGTGCCAGCAGTTACAGGCCAGGGGGCTCTGGCTACACCTTC.